This T cell receptor (beta chain) was identified in a study of T cell responses to AZD1222 COVID-19 vaccine. Findings and limits, study-wide: AZD1222 recipients seropositive at baseline numbered only five to seven.

This CDR3 has 13 residues. The germline V and J ends were trimmed by 0 bases and 1 base, with 3 bases remaining between them. The germline gives CDR1 KGHSH, CDR2 LQKENI. The repertoire was sequenced with immunoSEQ multiplex PCR; TCRdb's copy has only in-frame clones and lacks some. The repertoire has approximately 110,000 clones, approximately 89% of them found once; the top ten carry 4% to 5.5%. To note about this clone: Its antigen is as yet unknown.

V is TRBV18 and J is TRBJ2-5; D is unclear. This TCR derives from an adult in good health. This specimen was peripheral blood, taken on day 0 of AZD1222 vaccination. The CDR3 loop is CASSPPVQETQYF. The CDR3 coding sequence is TGTGCCAGCTCACCACCGGTCCAAGAGACCCAGTACTTC.